This TCR beta chain was found in a study of blood T cell repertoires in COVID-19. Background on the study: Whether acute or convalescent, the COVID-19 samples came from the United States, Italy and Spain. PBMCs, B-cell-depleted T cells, or T cells provided the cDNA or gDNA that made up the material.

Original methodology: Amplification of reference gene primers was used by the study to estimate nucleated cell counts. Clones were read by immunoSEQ multiplex PCR, and TCRdb kept only the in-frame ones, dropping some. V and J calls and clone size are those listed in that table; D and trimming were worked out from the DNA. The sample contains approximately 38,000 clones, 85% to 90% of which appear only once. The trim removed 3 bases at V and 9 bases at J, leaving 17 bases unmatched. CDR3 length: 17 residues. Germline V CDR1 and CDR2: MDHEN, SYDVKM. This clone was seen just once. This clonotype originated in a man aged 50-59 years with active or convalescent COVID-19. Sequencing was done on a sample of peripheral blood. V is TRBV28 and J is TRBJ2-5, with 9 bases matching TRBD2. CDR3 bases: TGTGCCAGCAGTTTTCTGGCGGGAGGGCCCCCCGGTTGGGCCCAGTACTTC. This translates into CASSFLAGGPPGWAQYF.